The present entry profiles one T cell receptor beta chain with its context. This clonotype showed up just a few times. What antigen it recognizes has not been identified. No base quality values were provided; no much bigger clone lies one nucleotide off. This entry comes from a study of T-cell memory formation after mild COVID-19 (dated by TCRdb to about 2021). In the study overall: TCR sequence clusters from the two donors were largely donor specific. In a couple of donors, T-cell clones that expanded and contracted after mild COVID-19 were followed by sequencing TCRalpha and TCRbeta repertoires longitudinally. Two young, previously healthy adult volunteers, one female and one male, were included in the cohort. General conclusions and limits of the study: Clones that contracted from day 15 to 85 showed balanced CD4/CD8 phenotypes, whereas a second wave of clones that expanded from day 15 to 37 leaned towards CD4+. The second-wave clones that peaked on day 37 were not confirmed to be SARS-CoV-2 specific. Some responding clones were found in pre-infection memory, which suggests that pre-existing cross-reactive memory T cells took part in the SARS-CoV-2 response. Contracting CD4+ clones turned up mainly in the CM and EM memory subsets, whereas EMRA was where CD8+ clones were enriched. The study covered only two mild cases, and larger cohorts including severe cases with pre-infection samples were considered necessary.

Ficoll-Paque density gradient centrifugation was the method used to isolate PBMCs. TCRdb records Illumina NovaSeq 6000 as the sequencer. TCRalpha and TCRbeta cDNA libraries were built by 5'RACE with constant-segment primers, adding sample barcodes and unique molecular identifiers. RNA was extracted from every sample with Trizol reagent. The libraries were amplified in two PCR steps, and the second step added a second sample barcode and Illumina TruSeq adapters. Libraries were sequenced on an Illumina NovaSeq with 2 x 150 bp paired-end reads. As for the authors' bioinformatics: Reads were demultiplexed and collapsed into UMI-guided consensus sequences with migec v1.2.7. Using mixcr v2.1.11, UMI consensuses were aligned to TRA and TRB V and J templates and then assembled into clonotypes. A clonotype was counted as expanded or contracted only if both edgeR and NoisET called the change significant, with noise models trained on biological replicates. edgeR calls used a false discovery rate-adjusted p below 0.01 and a log2 fold-change threshold of 1. PCA with hierarchical clustering of max-normalized trajectories of the 1000 most abundant clonotypes was used as exploratory dynamics analysis. Each responding clone was given a CD4 or CD8 phenotype based on the CD4+ and CD8+ repertoires, which had been sequenced separately. TCRdb reworked the public reads: Q25 trimming with fastp, MiXCR clone assembly, productive beta chains retained. Rows merge per CDR3 protein into single entries with the most common DNA and genes. TCRdb's processing, not the authors' own work, is the source of the V and J calls. Recorded for this sample are more than 350,000 distinct CDR3 sequences; around a sixth of them occurred a single time. About a fifth of the sample is taken by the ten largest.

V was cut back by 0 bases and J by 3 bases, leaving a gap of 11 bases between them. CDR1 and CDR2 were assigned from the germline V gene as SGDLS and YYNGEE. Measured from the cysteine to the phenylalanine, the CDR3 is 15 residues long. Only the CDR3 part of the read is kept: 45 bases, read in frame from the first base. The chain couples TRBV9 to TRBJ2-3, with a tentative D call of TRBD1 or TRBD2, each matching 5 bases. The material sequenced was PBMCs or a T cell subset sorted from them (not recorded which). The TCR originated in a man younger than 30 who had mild COVID-19 (a few samples of this study predate the infection). The sample titles of this study are shuffled in the database, so cell type and time point are left out; the donor was told from shared clones. The sequence in DNA is TGTGCCAGCAGCGTAGGGTTTGGGGGAACAGATACGCAGTATTTT. It encodes CASSVGFGGTDTQYF.